This TCR beta chain was observed in a study of graft-versus-host responses after intestinal transplantation. Worth noting for this clone: Its specificity is unknown.

Sequencing used immunoSEQ multiplex PCR; TCRdb keeps in-frame clones, though not all of them. The sample shows about 99,000 clones, more than 85% of them seen only once. The input for sequencing was unstimulated CD8+ T cells sorted from spleen or lymph node cells, taken before intestinal transplant. This clonotype was obtained from a human donor who received an intestinal transplant.

CDR3: CASVGSSGNTIYF. CDR3 DNA sequence: TGTGCCAGCGTAGGGAGCTCTGGAAACACCATATATTTT. The genes are TRBV27 and TRBJ1-3; D is ambiguous. CDR1 is MNHEY, CDR2 SMNVEV, per germline (reference sequence). The CDR3 runs to 13 residues. V shed 8 bases and J shed 0 bases, with 8 bases lying between them.